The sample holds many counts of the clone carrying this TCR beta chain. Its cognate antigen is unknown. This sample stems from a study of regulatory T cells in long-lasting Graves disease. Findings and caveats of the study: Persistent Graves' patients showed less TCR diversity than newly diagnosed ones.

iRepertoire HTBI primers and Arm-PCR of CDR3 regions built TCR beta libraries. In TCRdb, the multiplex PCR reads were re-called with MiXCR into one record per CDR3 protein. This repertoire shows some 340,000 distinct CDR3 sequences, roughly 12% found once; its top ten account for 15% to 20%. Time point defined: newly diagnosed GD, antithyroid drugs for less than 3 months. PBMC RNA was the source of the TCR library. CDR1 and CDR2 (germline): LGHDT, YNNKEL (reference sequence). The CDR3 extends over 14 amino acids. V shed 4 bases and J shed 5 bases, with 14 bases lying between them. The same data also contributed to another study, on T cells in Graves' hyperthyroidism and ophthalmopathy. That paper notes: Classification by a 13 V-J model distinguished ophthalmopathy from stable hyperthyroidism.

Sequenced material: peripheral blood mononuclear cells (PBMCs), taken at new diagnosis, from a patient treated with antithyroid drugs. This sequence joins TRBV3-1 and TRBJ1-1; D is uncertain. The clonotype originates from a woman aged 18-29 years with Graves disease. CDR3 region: CASSRVGSGTEAFF. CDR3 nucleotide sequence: TGTGCCAGCAGCCGAGTAGGTTCGGGTACTGAAGCTTTCTTT.